Following are 20 T cell receptor beta chains from one sample sequenced in a study of regulatory T cells in long-lasting Graves disease (dated by TCRdb to about 2021). The time point label for this specimen denotes: newly diagnosed GD, antithyroid drugs for less than 3 months. RNA was extracted from PBMCs in TRIzol for both TCR sequencing and RNA sequencing. The library was produced with multiplex PCR. The sample was run on an Illumina HiSeq 4000. TCR beta libraries were built with iRepertoire HTBI primers and Arm-PCR amplification of CDR3 regions. Using fastp at Q25 and MiXCR, TCRdb reprocessed the public reads and kept productive beta chains. Rows are combined by CDR3 protein, so each entry shows the most common genes and DNA. The sample yields approximately 350,000 distinct CDR3 sequences; 16% were counted once. The ten largest clones add up to around 21% of the sample. The same data also contributed to another study, on T cells in Graves' hyperthyroidism and ophthalmopathy.

The specimen comprised peripheral blood mononuclear cells (PBMCs), sampled at new diagnosis, from a patient treated with antithyroid drugs. The origin of the receptors is a woman aged 18-29 years with Graves disease. Donor details come from another sample of the same person, matched by shared clones.

This clonotype has a count of ten or more. The CDR3 spells CASSDSGGYTDTQYF. Written as DNA, the CDR3 is TGTGCCAGCAGTGATTCGGGGGGTTACACAGATACGCAGTATTTT. The chain carries TRBV2 and TRBJ2-3; 7 bases fit TRBD2. Germline V lookup: CDR1 SNHLY, CDR2 FYNNEI. The CDR3 totals 15 residues. V trimming: 3 bases; J trimming: 2 bases; junction bases outside the gene matches: 5. Looking up the rest from reference TRBV2 and TRBJ2-3 gives the full variable domain: EPEVTQTPSHQVTQMGQEVILRCVPISNHLYFYWYRQILGQKVEFLVSFYNNEISEKSEIFDDQFSVERPDGSNFTLKIRSTKLEDSAMYFCASSDSGGYTDTQYFGPGTRLTVL.

This clonotype has at least ten counts. J is TRBJ2-5 and V is TRBV9; D is unclear. V shed 0 bases and J shed 5 bases, with 14 bases lying between them. The germline gives CDR1 SGDLS, CDR2 YYNGEE. The CDR3 has 15 residues. The CDR3 spells CASSVGVTFVETQYF. CDR3 bases: TGTGCCAGCAGCGTAGGGGTCACGTTTGTGGAGACCCAGTACTTC. Full variable domain (rest looked up from reference TRBV9 and TRBJ2-5): DSGVTQTPKHLITATGQRVTLRCSPRSGDLSVYWYQQSLDQGLQFLIQYYNGEERAKGNILERFSAQQFPDLHSELNLSSLELGDSALYFCASSVGVTFVETQYFGPGTRLLVL.

This clonotype was seen more than once but under ten times. The V and J genes are TRBV6-1 and TRBJ1-3; the D is unclear. This CDR3 is 15 amino acids long. With 7 bases removed from V and 0 bases from J, the gap between germline ends came to 13 bases. In germline, CDR1 is MNHNS, CDR2 SASEGT. The CDR3 loop reads CASISDAYSGNTIYF. The CDR3 nucleotides are TGTGCCAGCATTTCGGACGCTTACTCTGGAAACACCATATATTTT.

This clonotype was observed a handful of times. V gene TRBV10-3 combines with J gene TRBJ1-5; D possibly corresponds to TRBD1 (6 bases). Germline CDR1 is ENHRY and CDR2 is SYGVKD. Trimming took 4 bases from V and 0 from J, leaving 7 bases between them. The CDR3 extends over 14 amino acids. The CDR3, as DNA: TGTGCCATCAGTGCGGACAGTAGCAATCAGCCCCAGCATTTT. Residues: CAISADSSNQPQHF.

The V call is TRBV20-1, the J call TRBJ2-2; weak D call: TRBD1 (5 bases). Germline V gene lookup returns CDR1 DFQATT and CDR2 SNEGSKA (reference sequence). The CDR3 is 16 residues long. V was clipped by 1 base and J by 3 bases, with 15 bases between them. The CDR3 spells CSARGYGLGDTGELFF. The CDR3 region has the DNA TGCAGTGCTAGAGGATACGGCCTAGGGGACACCGGGGAGCTGTTTTTT.

At least ten counts were recorded for this clonotype. The chain joins TRBV20-1 to TRBJ2-5; 13 bases line up with TRBD2. The junction had 9 bases not matched to a gene; V was cut back by 0 bases and J by 5 bases. CDR1 is DFQATT and CDR2 is SNEGSKA in the germline V gene (reference sequence). The CDR3 is 17 residues long. CDR3 amino acids: CSARDLGGTSGKETQYF. CDR3 nucleotides: TGCAGTGCTAGAGATCTTGGGGGGACTAGCGGGAAGGAGACCCAGTACTTC.

Ten or more counts support this clonotype. The gene calls are TRBV20-1 and TRBJ2-7; TRBD2 matches 12 bases. Germline CDR1 DFQATT, CDR2 SNEGSKA (reference sequence). V gave up 1 base and J gave up 3 bases; unmatched junction bases: 4. This CDR3 contains 15 residues. The CDR3 region has the DNA TGCAGTGCTAGAGCAGGACTAGCGGGACTCTACGAGCAGTACTTC. Translating it yields CSARAGLAGLYEQYF.

This clonotype has ten or more counts. J is TRBJ1-4 and V is TRBV11-3; D not resolved. This CDR3 is built from 13 residues. V lost 1 base to trimming and J lost 4 bases, with 4 bases between them. Germline CDR1 SGHNT, CDR2 YENEEA. CDR3 protein: CASSLALNEKLFF. The DNA of the CDR3 is TGTGCCAGCAGCTTAGCCCTTAATGAAAAACTGTTTTTT.

This clonotype was observed at least ten times. The chain couples TRBV9 to TRBJ2-3, with D unclear. In germline, CDR1 is SGDLS, CDR2 YYNGEE. The CDR3 extends over 14 amino acids. V shed 5 bases and J shed 0 bases, with 10 bases lying between them. The CDR3 spells CASSVGDSTDTQYF. The DNA of the CDR3 is TGTGCCAGCAGTGTGGGTGACAGCACAGATACGCAGTATTTT.

This clonotype was seen only a few times. Sequence at one end of the junction differs from germline and may be a read error. V gene TRBV3-1 combines with J gene TRBJ1-6; D remains unclear. The CDR3 length is 16 residues. CDR1 is LGHDT and CDR2 is YNNKEL in the germline V gene (reference sequence). Here the CDR3 DNA reads TGTGCCAGCAGGCATACAACGTGGTTTAAGGATTCACCCCTCCGCTTT. Translation gives CASRHTTWFKDSPLRF.

This chain links TRBV18 with TRBJ1-2, with 7 bases that match TRBD1. The germline V gene encodes CDR1 KGHSH and CDR2 LQKENI. With 1 base clipped from V and 6 bases from J, the junction kept 8 bases outside the gene matches. There are 15 residues in the CDR3. The CDR3 nucleotides are TGTGCCAGCTCACCACGACAGGGTGGGGGTAATGGCTACACCTTC. This sequence encodes CASSPRQGGGNGYTF.

This clonotype was observed at least ten times. Here the CDR3 DNA reads TGCGCCAGCAGCGCTAGCGGGAGTAACGCCCAGGAGACCCAGTACTTC. It yields the protein CASSASGSNAQETQYF. This chain joins TRBV5-1 and TRBJ2-5; TRBD2 agrees at 10 bases. Germline lookup yields CDR1 SGHRS and CDR2 YFSETQ. The trim removed 4 bases at V and 5 bases at J, leaving 11 bases unmatched. This CDR3 spans 16 amino acids.

This clonotype was picked up many times. The V call is TRBV7-8, the J call TRBJ1-2; D is uncertain. The CDR3 totals 13 residues. In germline, CDR1 is SGHVS, CDR2 FQNEAQ. The ends were cut back, 5 bases at V and 2 bases at J, with 9 bases in the middle. The CDR3 region is CASSDDINYGYTF. The CDR3 region has the DNA TGTGCCAGCAGCGACGACATCAACTATGGCTACACCTTC.

The chain couples TRBV6-1 to TRBJ2-2; 7 bases are shared with TRBD1. Germline values: CDR1 MNHNS, CDR2 SASEGT. With V trimmed by 6 bases and J by 6 bases, 7 bases remained unmatched. CDR3 length: 14 residues. DNA for the CDR3: TGTGCCAGCAGCGCACAGGGGTTGGCCGGGGAGCTGTTTTTT. Protein sequence: CASSAQGLAGELFF.

This clonotype was seen a single time. A far larger clone is only one base removed, so a read error is likely. The chain carries TRBV14 and TRBJ2-5, with TRBD2 identical over 8 bases. V gave up 1 base and J gave up 11 bases; unmatched junction bases: 15. The germline CDR1 and CDR2 sequences are SGHDN and FVKESK. The CDR3 consists of 16 residues. The CDR3 protein is CASSQVGGASYNEQYF. CDR3 nucleotides: TGTGCCAGCAGCCAAGTCGGGGGGGCGTCTTACAATGAGCAGTACTTC. The variable domain in full, with the rest retrieved from reference TRBV14 and TRBJ2-5, is EAGVTQFPSHSVIEKGQTVTLRCDPISGHDNLYWYRRVMGKEIKFLLHFVKESKQDESGMPNNRFLAERTGGTYSTLKVQPAELEDSGVYFCASSQVGGASYNEQYFGPGTRLLVL.

The sample holds a few counts of this clonotype. V usage is TRBV29-1 and J usage is TRBJ1-1; no firm D call. Trimming left V 4 bases short and J 4 bases short, with 13 bases between. Per the germline V gene, CDR1 is SQVTM and CDR2 is ANQGSEA. The CDR3 is 13 residues long. The DNA of the CDR3 is TGCAGCGTTGGGGAGGGTGTGGCCACTGAAGCTTTCTTT. It codes for CSVGEGVATEAFF.

This clonotype was observed a handful of times. The chain employs TRBV4-1 and TRBJ1-2, with D possibly being TRBD1 (6 bases). Germline CDR1 MGHRA, CDR2 YSYEKL. This CDR3 comprises 14 residues. Between the trimmed V and J ends, which lost 5 bases and 3 bases, there was a span of 13 bases. This CDR3 is CASSTPGDYYGYTF. CDR3 DNA sequence: TGCGCCAGCAGCACACCAGGGGATTACTATGGCTACACCTTC.

This clonotype was observed at least ten times. One end of the junction does not line up with germline, which may come from a read error. This chain joins TRBV7-7 and TRBJ2-1; D unresolved. CDR1 and CDR2 from the germline V gene are SSHAT and FNYEAQ (reference sequence). This CDR3 is built from 13 residues. The CDR3 loop reads CASSLAGHNEQFF. In DNA form, the CDR3 reads TGTGCTAGCAGCTTAGCAGGACACAATGAGCAGTTCTTC.

The chain employs TRBV9 and TRBJ2-4; D might be TRBD2 (6 bases). Per the germline V gene, CDR1 is SGDLS and CDR2 is YYNGEE. This CDR3 has 14 amino acids. V lost 1 base, J lost 5 bases, and 10 bases lay in between. The CDR3 nucleotides read TGTGCCAGCAGCGTATACCCGGGGGAAAACATTCAGTACTTC. Encoded protein: CASSVYPGENIQYF.

This rearrangement joins TRBV18 to TRBJ1-4; TRBD1 matches 10 bases. Germline V gene sequence: CDR1 KGHSH, CDR2 LQKENI. This CDR3 spans 17 amino acids. Unmatched junction bases numbered 9, after V lost 8 bases and J lost 0 bases. CDR3 residues: CASRRPGTGATNEKLFF. CDR3 sequence (DNA): TGTGCCAGCCGTCGTCCCGGGACAGGGGCAACTAATGAAAAACTGTTTTTT. The full variable domain, completed using reference TRBV18 and TRBJ1-4, is NAGVMQNPRHLVRRRGQEARLRCSPMKGHSHVYWYRQLPEEGLKFMVYLQKENIIDESGMPKERFSAEFPKEGPSILRIQQVVRGDSAAYFCASRRPGTGATNEKLFFGSGTQLSVL.